This TCR beta chain appears in the sequencing data of a study of cytomegalovirus exposure and HLA in healthy donors. Study-level points and caveats: In vitro assays verified that three CMV-associated chains recognized CMV antigens specifically.

This clone was picked up one time. Antigen unknown. This CDR3 contains 15 residues. Germline CDR1 is GTSNPN and CDR2 is SVGIG (reference sequence). V shed 1 base, J shed 0 bases, and the junction held 3 bases outside the gene matches. The repertoire was sequenced with immunoSEQ multiplex PCR; TCRdb's copy has only in-frame clones and lacks some. The sample has fewer than 200,000 clones; 80% to 90% are singletons. The donors formed part of the 120-subject validation cohort, distinct from the roughly 730-subject first cohort. The chain couples TRBV30 to TRBJ2-1; 7 bases map to TRBD2. The sequenced material came from PBMCs. The receptor was derived from a woman in her late teens or twenties in good health and CMV-seronegative. The CDR3 DNA follows: TGTGCCTGGAGTGGAGCGGGGAGCTCCTACAATGAGCAGTTCTTC. Translated: CAWSGAGSSYNEQFF.